The next 22 T cell receptor beta chains were all read from a single sample in a study of blood T cell repertoires in COVID-19 (TCRdb year 2020). The library relied on the immunoSEQ multiplex PCR assay. TCRdb provides this immuneACCESS table in a form limited to in-frame rearrangements. Some clones are lacking; in checked studies, under half of them reflect an unresolved V gene, and why the rest are absent is not known. The sample table records about 390,000 clones; 70% to 90% of these occur just once. Of the sample, approximately 2.5% is held by the ten largest clones. The sample consisted of peripheral blood. These receptor sequences come from an older woman with COVID-19, enrolled during active disease.

CDR3 sequence (DNA): TGCGCCAGCAGCTTGTCCCGACAGGGGGGGGAAAAACTGTTTTTT. Protein sequence: CASSLSRQGGEKLFF. The V and J genes are TRBV5-1 and TRBJ1-4, with 9 bases that match TRBD1. CDR1 is SGHRS and CDR2 is YFSETQ in the germline V gene. The trim removed 1 base at V and 8 bases at J, leaving 6 bases unmatched. The CDR3 covers 15 residues.

This chain uses TRBV9 with TRBJ1-2; no reliable D call. Deletions cut 0 bases from V and 4 bases from J, with 13 bases between. The V gene's germline CDR1 is SGDLS and CDR2 YYNGEE. CDR3 length: 15 residues. DNA for the CDR3: TGTGCCAGCAGCGTAGAGGCAGGAGGAGGCTATGGCTACACCTTC. Translating it yields CASSVEAGGGYGYTF. The variable domain in full, with the rest retrieved from reference TRBV9 and TRBJ1-2, is DSGVTQTPKHLITATGQRVTLRCSPRSGDLSVYWYQQSLDQGLQFLIQYYNGEERAKGNILERFSAQQFPDLHSELNLSSLELGDSALYFCASSVEAGGGYGYTFGSGTRLTVV.

This chain links TRBV7-3 with TRBJ2-2; the D gene is possibly TRBD1 (6 bases). CDR1 SGHTA and CDR2 FQGTGA come from the germline V gene. V was cut by 6 bases and J by 6 bases, with 17 bases left in between. The CDR3 contains 15 residues. CDR3 sequence reads: CASSTPGQHAGELFF. In nucleotides, the CDR3 is TGTGCCAGCAGTACGCCTGGACAGCACGCCGGGGAGCTGTTTTTT.

This clone was picked up one time. The rearrangement uses TRBV5-1 and TRBJ2-1, with 7 bases that match TRBD2. The germline CDR1 and CDR2 sequences are SGHRS and YFSETQ. After removal of 4 bases from V and 4 bases from J, the junction contained 5 bases not matched to a gene. CDR3 length: 14 amino acids. CDR3 protein: CASSGPGGYNEQFF. DNA for the CDR3: TGCGCCAGCAGCGGCCCGGGGGGTTACAATGAGCAGTTCTTC.

This chain connects TRBV12-3 or TRBV12-4 to TRBJ1-2; possible D gene TRBD1, 5 bases. The CDR3 is 13 amino acids. Trimming shortened V by 6 bases and J by 7 bases, and 15 bases separated the two germline ends. CDR3 sequence reads: CASSRDSSVGYTF. CDR3 coding DNA: TGTGCCAGCAGCCGGGACTCCTCCGTTGGCTACACCTTC.

The J gene is TRBJ1-6, the V gene TRBV7-9, with 7 bases that match TRBD1. The ends lost 4 bases at V and 14 bases at J; junction bases unmatched: 5. The CDR3 contains 12 residues. CDR1 SEHNR and CDR2 FQNEAQ come from the germline V gene (reference sequence). CDR3 residues: CASSSDRAALHF. As DNA, the CDR3 is TGTGCCAGCAGCTCCGACAGGGCGGCCCTCCACTTT. Full variable domain (outside the CDR3, taken from reference TRBV7-9 and TRBJ1-6): DTGVSQNPRHKITKRGQNVTFRCDPISEHNRLYWYRQTLGQGPEFLTYFQNEAQLEKSRLLSDRFSAERPKGSFSTLEIQRTEQGDSAMYLCASSSDRAALHFGNGTRLTVT.

V usage is TRBV6-2 or TRBV6-3 and J usage is TRBJ1-1; tentatively, D is TRBD1 (5 bases). V was shortened by 4 bases and J by 2 bases, with 14 bases between the two germline ends. The germline CDR1 and CDR2 sequences are MNHEY and SVGEGT. There are 15 residues in the CDR3. The CDR3 nucleotides are TGTGCCAGCAGTTCCTACGTGACAGTAAACACTGAAGCTTTCTTT. As protein: CASSSYVTVNTEAFF.

The rearrangement joins TRBV18 to TRBJ1-6; D is ambiguous. The V gene's germline CDR1 is KGHSH and CDR2 LQKENI. The CDR3 is 14 residues long. The V end lost 3 bases, the J end lost 8 bases, and 11 bases lay between the germline ends. The CDR3 is CASSPAPVHSPLHF. CDR3 sequence (DNA): TGTGCCAGCTCACCGGCCCCTGTGCATTCACCCCTCCACTTT.

The V call is TRBV10-2, the J call TRBJ1-5, with D unresolved. The V gene's germline CDR1 is WSHSY and CDR2 SAAADI. V gave up 6 bases and J gave up 4 bases, with 10 bases separating them. The CDR3 contains 13 residues. As DNA, the CDR3 is TGCGCCAGCAGGGACTACGGGAATCAGCCCCAGCATTTT. It specifies CASRDYGNQPQHF.

The CDR3 DNA is TGTGCCTGGGCCCAGGGACTGGATCAGCCCCAGCATTTT. The encoded protein is CAWAQGLDQPQHF. J is TRBJ1-5 and V is TRBV30; TRBD1 is a possible D gene (5 bases). The CDR3 has 13 amino acids. V lost 5 bases and J 5 bases, leaving 13 bases between the germline ends. In germline, CDR1 is GTSNPN, CDR2 SVGIG (reference sequence).

The chain recombines TRBV6-1 with TRBJ1-2; D gene uncertain. Germline assignment: CDR1 MNHNS and CDR2 SASEGT. V was clipped by 2 bases and J by 7 bases, with 14 bases between them. This CDR3 contains 14 residues. In DNA, the CDR3 is TGTGCCAGCAGTGAAAGTCCCCCGGGAGGTGGCTACACCTTC. It codes for CASSESPPGGGYTF.

This chain connects TRBV24-1 to TRBJ2-7; no reliable D call. CDR3 length: 13 residues. The V gene lost 1 base and the J gene lost 4 bases, with 7 bases spanning the gap. In germline, CDR1 is KGHDR, CDR2 SFDVKD. Here the CDR3 reads CATSDFNSYEQYF. CDR3 nucleotide sequence: TGTGCCACCAGTGATTTTAACAGTTACGAGCAGTACTTC.

This sequence joins TRBV5-1 and TRBJ1-1, with 7 bases aligning to TRBD1. Germline loops: CDR1 SGHRS, CDR2 YFSETQ. This CDR3 spans 20 amino acids. Trimming at V came to 5 bases and at J to 2 bases, leaving 24 bases not matched to a gene. The CDR3 DNA sequence: TGCGCCAGCAGTTTCATTACCCAACAGGGGAATGGTAGGTACAACACTGAAGCTTTCTTT. This sequence encodes CASSFITQQGNGRYNTEAFF.

V usage is TRBV18 and J usage is TRBJ2-1; D is unresolved. Germline V CDR1 and CDR2: KGHSH, LQKENI. CDR3 length equals 13 residues. V was pared by 6 bases and J by 4 bases, with 10 bases between. CDR3 DNA: TGTGCCAGCTCCCCTGGCGGTTACAATGAGCAGTTCTTC. It codes for CASSPGGYNEQFF.

The chain carries TRBV30 and TRBJ1-5; D remains ambiguous. V dropped 6 bases and J dropped 0 bases, with 9 bases sitting between them. CDR3 length: 13 residues. Per the germline V gene, CDR1 is GTSNPN and CDR2 is SVGIG (reference sequence). The CDR3 bases are TGTGCCTGCGACCGAGGTAGCAATCAGCCCCAGCATTTT. Amino acids: CACDRGSNQPQHF.

This chain uses TRBV19 with TRBJ1-5, with 7 bases that match TRBD1. CDR1 and CDR2 (germline): LNHDA, SQIVND (reference sequence). The CDR3 has 15 residues. The J segment lost 6 bases and the V segment lost 1 base, leaving 6 bases of the junction unmatched. As DNA, the CDR3 is TGTGCCAGTAGTATAGTGAAAGGGGGCGGTCAGCCCCAGCATTTT. Translation: CASSIVKGGGQPQHF.

This chain uses TRBV24-1 with TRBJ1-2; 11 bases fit TRBD1. The germline V gene has CDR1 KGHDR and CDR2 SFDVKD. The CDR3 covers 17 residues. V lost 4 bases and J lost 4; bases outside the gene matches: 10. The CDR3 sequence: CATSDPGTGGRGYGYTF. The CDR3 coding sequence is TGTGCCACCAGTGACCCCGGGACAGGGGGTAGGGGCTATGGCTACACCTTC.

The rearrangement links TRBV5-1 to TRBJ1-4; tentatively, D is TRBD1 (6 bases). Looked up from germline, CDR1 is SGHRS and CDR2 is YFSETQ. Trimming removed 1 base at V and 5 bases at J, with 12 bases between. The CDR3 runs 15 residues. The CDR3 loop reads CASSLFGQMNEKLFF. The CDR3 DNA reads as TGCGCCAGCAGCTTGTTTGGACAGATGAATGAAAAACTGTTTTTT.

The V gene is TRBV27, the J gene TRBJ1-2, with 8 nucleotides matching TRBD1. Per the germline V gene, CDR1 is MNHEY and CDR2 is SMNVEV (reference sequence). The CDR3 covers 16 residues. With V trimmed by 4 bases and J by 8 bases, 15 bases remained unmatched. CDR3 DNA sequence: TGTGCCAGCAGTTACCGATTCCAGGGGGCGTGGAGGGGCTACACCTTC. Amino acids: CASSYRFQGAWRGYTF.

This clone was observed once. J is TRBJ2-2 and V is TRBV4-1, with D possibly matching TRBD2 (5 bases). The V gene lost 4 bases and the J gene lost 4 bases, with 7 bases spanning the gap. Germline loops: CDR1 MGHRA, CDR2 YSYEKL. The CDR3 extends over 13 amino acids. This chain's CDR3 is CASSPGSTGELFF. In DNA, the CDR3 is TGCGCCAGCAGCCCGGGGTCCACCGGGGAGCTGTTTTTT.

The chain employs TRBV7-6 and TRBJ2-1, with a weak D call TRBD2 (7 bases). Trimming removed 2 bases from V and 6 bases from J, with 11 bases in between. The CDR3 totals 14 residues. Germline values: CDR1 SGHVS, CDR2 FNYEAQ. CDR3 DNA sequence: TGTGCCAGCAGCTTACGGGGGGCCCTCAATGAGCAGTTCTTC. Its protein is CASSLRGALNEQFF.

The chain carries TRBV2 and TRBJ1-1; D ambiguous. CDR1 is SNHLY, CDR2 FYNNEI, per germline. Trimming stripped 7 bases from V and 3 bases from J, with 12 bases between. CDR3 length: 13 amino acids. CDR3 coding DNA: TGTGCCAGCAATCCCACAGTCCACACTGAAGCTTTCTTT. Translation: CASNPTVHTEAFF.